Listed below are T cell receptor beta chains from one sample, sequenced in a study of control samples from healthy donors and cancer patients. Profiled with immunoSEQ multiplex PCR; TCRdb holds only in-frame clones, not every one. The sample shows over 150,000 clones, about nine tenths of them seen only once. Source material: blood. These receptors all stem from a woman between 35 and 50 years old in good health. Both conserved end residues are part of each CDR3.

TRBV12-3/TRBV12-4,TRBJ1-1,CASGNFAGTEAFF
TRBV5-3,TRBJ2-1,CARSQRPLWGNEQFF
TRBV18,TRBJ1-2,CASSPLERHSRGGYTF
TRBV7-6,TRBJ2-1,CASSLVDLAGSNEQFF
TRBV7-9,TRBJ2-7,CASSPEGLAYEQYF
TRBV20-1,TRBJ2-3,CSASPAGKDTQYF
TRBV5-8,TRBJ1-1,CASSTSWPTNTEAFF
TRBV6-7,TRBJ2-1,CASSHSRGFSYNEQFF
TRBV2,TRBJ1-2,CASSDVESYGYTF
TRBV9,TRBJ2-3,CASSINPGGGTDTQYF
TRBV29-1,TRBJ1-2,CSVPEDYYGYTF
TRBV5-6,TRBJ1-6,CASSLEVLNSPLHF
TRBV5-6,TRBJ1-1,CASSLQNTEAFF
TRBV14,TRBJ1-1,CASRPKGSHTEAFF
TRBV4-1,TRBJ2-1,CASSQEGQGSSYNEQFF
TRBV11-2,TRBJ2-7,CASSFQRGDSYEQYF
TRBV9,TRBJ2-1,CASSARHLSSYNEQFF
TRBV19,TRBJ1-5,CASSIEGQGMANQPQHF
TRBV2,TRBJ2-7,CASSQYRGDEQYF
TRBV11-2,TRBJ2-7,CASIGVPSYEQYF
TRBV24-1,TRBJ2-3,CATSDFADTQYF
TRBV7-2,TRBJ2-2,CASSSSTFTGELFF
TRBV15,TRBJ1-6,CATSRVSGVSLHF
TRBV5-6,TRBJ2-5,CASSLRILTQETQYF
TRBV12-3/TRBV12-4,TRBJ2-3,CASNWEISDTQYF
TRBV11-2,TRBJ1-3,CASSSGGASGNTIYF
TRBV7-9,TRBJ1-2,CASSLVRRGYTF
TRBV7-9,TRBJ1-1,CASSSSPGEAFF
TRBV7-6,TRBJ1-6,CASATGPSYNSPLHF
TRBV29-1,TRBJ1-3,CSVGRGADRRNTIYF
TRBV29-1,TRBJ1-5,CSVAGTGRNQPQHF
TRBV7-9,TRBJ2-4,CASSLPRGRKVKNIQYF
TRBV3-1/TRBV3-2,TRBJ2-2,CASSHKPSGELFF
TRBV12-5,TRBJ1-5,CASGFEQPQHF
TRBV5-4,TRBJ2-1,CASSLVPVNNEQFF
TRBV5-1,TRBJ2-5,CASSLAVLGDQYF
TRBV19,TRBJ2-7,CASSIQGPNEQYF
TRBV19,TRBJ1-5,CASSALPGQGANPNQPQHF
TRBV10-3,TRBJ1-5,CAITGGDSQPQHF
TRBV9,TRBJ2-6,CASSDDIILRANVLTF
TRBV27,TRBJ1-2,CASSPSDGYVVYGYTF
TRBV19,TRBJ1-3,CASGSGSEWLGNTIYF
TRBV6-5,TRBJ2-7,CASSPTTGSVEQYF
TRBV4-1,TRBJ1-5,CASSQDRTDSNQPQHF
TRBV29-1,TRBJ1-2,CSVEDGGWGDYGYTF
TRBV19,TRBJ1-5,CASTELGGSNQPQHF
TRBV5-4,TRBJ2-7,CASSLDRGAYEQYF
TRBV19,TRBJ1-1,CASHFSGGRSTEAFF
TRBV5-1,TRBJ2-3,CASRTSGAPGDTQYF
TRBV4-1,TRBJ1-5,CASSQDPGNLYPQHF
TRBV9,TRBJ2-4,CASSVSDWDIQYF
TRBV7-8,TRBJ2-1,CASSLRLGTSLDPNEQFF
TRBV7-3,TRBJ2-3,CASSLGTIATDTQYF
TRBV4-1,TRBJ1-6,CASSQDAGVNSPLHF
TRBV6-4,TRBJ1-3,CASSDSIGGNTIYF
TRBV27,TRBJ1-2,CASSLYGGYGYTF
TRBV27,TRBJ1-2,CASSLSMWENYGYTF
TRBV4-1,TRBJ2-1,CASSQPTGGYNEQFF
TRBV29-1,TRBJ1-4,CSVERQGGEKLFF